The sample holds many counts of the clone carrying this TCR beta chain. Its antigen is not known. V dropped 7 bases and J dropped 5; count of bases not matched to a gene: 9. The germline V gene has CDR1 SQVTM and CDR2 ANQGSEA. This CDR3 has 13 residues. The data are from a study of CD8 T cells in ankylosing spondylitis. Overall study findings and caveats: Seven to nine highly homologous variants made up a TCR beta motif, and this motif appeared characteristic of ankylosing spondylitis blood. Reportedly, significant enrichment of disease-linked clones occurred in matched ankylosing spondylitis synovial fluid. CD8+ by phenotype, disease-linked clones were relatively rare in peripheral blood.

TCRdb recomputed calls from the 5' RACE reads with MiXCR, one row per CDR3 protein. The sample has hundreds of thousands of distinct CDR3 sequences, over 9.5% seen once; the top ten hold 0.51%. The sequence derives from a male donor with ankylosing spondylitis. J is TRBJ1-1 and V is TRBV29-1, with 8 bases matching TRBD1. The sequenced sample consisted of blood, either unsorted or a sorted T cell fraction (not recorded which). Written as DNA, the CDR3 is TGCAGCGCCACCGGACAGGGCCGGACTGAAGCTTTCTTT. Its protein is CSATGQGRTEAFF.